This section outlines one T cell receptor beta chain sequence together with its context. Its antigen is still unknown. The sample holds no much larger clone one base away, and base qualities are not on file. CDR1 and CDR2 were assigned from the germline V gene as SQVTM and ANQGSEA. The CDR3 runs 12 amino acids, cysteine and phenylalanine included. The retained sequence is limited to the CDR3, 36 bases, with the frame set at the first base. The V end loses 5 bases and the J end loses 3 bases, and a stretch of 11 bases separates them. The record originates from a study of blood T cell repertoires in COVID-19 (dated by TCRdb to 2020 to 2021). Background on the whole study: Samples covering the acute and convalescent phases of COVID-19 were provided by collaborators in the United States, Italy and Spain. The material from the prospective study consisted of cDNA or gDNA derived from T cells, B-cell-depleted T cells, or PBMCs. The dataset comprised deeply sampled blood TCRbeta repertoires from subjects exposed to, actively infected with, or recovered from COVID-19. The repertoires were made available in a free public database intended to serve as a resource for research on the immune response to SARS-CoV-2. Samples came from the ongoing ImmuneRACE study (first 160 participants) plus 1,254 subjects from 6 global collaborators. The sample metadata nearly always contained a de-identified subject ID, COVID-19 status, age in years and sex. Where HLA class I and class II types were available, the types were taken from metadata supplied by the sample provider, not from assay-based typing. Overall results and qualifications from the work: Clinical and demographic metadata were provided uncurated, with the amount varying by source and participant.

Whole blood was collected in K2EDTA tubes by collaborating institutions according to the institutions' own protocols. Collaborator samples were shipped for TCRbeta analysis as frozen whole blood, isolated PBMCs, or DNA extracted from either sample type. The immunoSEQ Assay, a bias-controlled multiplex PCR, was used to amplify TCRbeta CDR3 regions from genomic DNA. The study's processing was this. Within the assay, amplification of reference gene primers was used to estimate how many nucleated cells each sample contained. To quantify the absolute abundance of each unique TCRbeta CDR3 rearrangement, sequence reads were collapsed and filtered. For each sample, productive Simpson clonality was calculated by taking the square root of Simpson's diversity index across productive rearrangements. In its TCRdb copy, this immuneACCESS table keeps in-frame sequences only and misses some clones. Where compared with another copy, unresolved V genes explain less than half of these, and the others have no known cause. For V, J and clone size, that table is used; D and trimming come from the DNA. Within this sample are 130,000 to 150,000 clones, with approximately 89% of them counted one time only. The top ten clonotypes cover around 1.5% of the sample.

Specimen: peripheral blood. This TCR was recovered from a human donor in a cohort sampled during active COVID-19. The rearranged segments are TRBV29-1 and TRBJ2-7, with TRBD1 perhaps the D gene, on 5 matching bases. The bases read TGCAGCGTTTGGCTAGGGGACTACGAGCAGTACTTC. It specifies CSVWLGDYEQYF.